This TCR beta chain appears in the sequencing data of a study of CD8 T cells in Susac syndrome. Germline assignment: CDR1 MNHEY and CDR2 SVGAGI. With 5 bases clipped from V and 8 bases from J, the junction kept 6 bases outside the gene matches. The CDR3 is made up of 14 amino acids. The RNA input was about 0.5 to 1 ug, and it was reverse transcribed with random hexamers. Via MiXCR, TCRdb re-called the immunoSEQ multiplex PCR reads, giving one row per CDR3 protein. The profile shows more than 200,000 distinct CDR3 sequences, about 93% of them singletons. This receptor was taken from a human donor with multiple sclerosis. The V gene is TRBV6-5, the J gene TRBJ2-1, with 10 bases identical to TRBD2. Sequencing input: CD4+ T cells from PBMCs. For the CDR3, the DNA is TGTGCCAGCAGTCGCGGACTAGCGGTGGATGAGCAGTTCTTC. Protein: CASSRGLAVDEQFF.